Following are 27 T cell receptor beta chains from one sample sequenced in a study of blood T cell repertoires in COVID-19. The method was immunoSEQ multiplex PCR; TCRdb's version includes in-frame clones alone and lacks a portion of them. The sample carries 250,000 to 350,000 clones, about 90% recorded once. Sequencing used peripheral blood. All receptors come from a woman in her forties or fifties who had recovered from COVID-19.

The rearrangement joins TRBV20-1 to TRBJ1-1; no clear D. The V end lost 6 bases, the J end lost 6 bases, and 11 bases lay between the germline ends. The CDR3 has 11 amino acids. In germline, CDR1 is DFQATT, CDR2 SNEGSKA (reference sequence). The CDR3 loop is CSALVRAEAFF. DNA of the CDR3: TGCAGTGCCTTAGTACGCGCTGAAGCTTTCTTT.

The chain employs TRBV28 and TRBJ2-3, with D uncertain. Per germline, CDR1 MDHEN and CDR2 SYDVKM. This CDR3 comprises 15 residues. Trimming stripped 1 base from V and 2 bases from J, with 10 bases between. The CDR3 here is CASSLYRELTDTQYF. CDR3 in DNA: TGTGCCAGCAGTTTATATCGTGAACTCACAGATACGCAGTATTTT.

The rearrangement uses TRBV5-4 and TRBJ2-7, with D maybe TRBD1 (6 bases). The CDR3 runs to 16 residues. Looked up from germline, CDR1 is SGHNT and CDR2 is YYREEE (reference sequence). V was pared by 4 bases and J by 3 bases, with 20 bases between. In nucleotides, the CDR3 is TGTGCCAGCAGCCCCAGCCAGGGGCCAAGGCTCTACGAGCAGTACTTC. This sequence encodes CASSPSQGPRLYEQYF.

The V gene is TRBV13, the J gene TRBJ2-7; TRBD2 aligns across 7 bases. The CDR3 covers 15 residues. V lost 5 bases to trimming and J lost 4 bases; unmatched junction nucleotides: 11. From germline, CDR1 is PRHDT and CDR2 FYEKMQ (reference sequence). CDR3 loop: CASSPAGLNPYEQYF. CDR3 sequence (DNA): TGTGCCAGCAGCCCCGCGGGACTAAACCCATACGAGCAGTACTTC. The full variable domain, its missing parts supplied by reference TRBV13 and TRBJ2-7, is AAGVIQSPRHLIKEKRETATLKCYPIPRHDTVYWYQQGPGQDPQFLISFYEKMQSDKGSIPDRFSAQQFSDYHSELNMSSLELGDSALYFCASSPAGLNPYEQYFGPGTRLTVT.

The chain has TRBV5-4 and TRBJ2-1; D is perhaps TRBD1 (5 bases). The CDR3 runs to 13 residues. V was cut by 4 bases and J by 4 bases, with 9 bases left in between. Germline values: CDR1 SGHNT, CDR2 YYREEE (reference sequence). CDR3 sequence reads: CASSPTVYNEQFF. CDR3 coding DNA: TGTGCCAGCAGCCCGACAGTATACAATGAGCAGTTCTTC.

J is TRBJ1-6 and V is TRBV15; D is possibly TRBD1 (6 bases). Germline CDR1 is LNHNV and CDR2 is YYDKDF (reference sequence). Trimming stripped 5 bases from V and 5 bases from J, with 22 bases between. CDR3 size: 18 residues. CDR3: CATSGAPVGQLHNSPLHF. The CDR3 nucleotides read TGTGCCACCAGCGGAGCCCCGGTCGGACAGCTCCATAATTCACCCCTCCACTTT.

V gene TRBV29-1 combines with J gene TRBJ1-2; D is undetermined. Germline V gene lookup returns CDR1 SQVTM and CDR2 ANQGSEA. The V end was cut by 0 bases, the J end by 4 bases, with 12 bases between. The CDR3 has 14 amino acids. CDR3 nucleotides: TGCAGCGTTGAAGACCGAGAGGGCGGCTATGGCTACACCTTC. Its protein is CSVEDREGGYGYTF.

The chain carries TRBV9 and TRBJ2-3; TRBD2 matches 9 bases. This CDR3 spans 16 amino acids. The germline V gene encodes CDR1 SGDLS and CDR2 YYNGEE. J lost 2 bases, V lost 3 bases, and 7 bases had no gene match. CDR3 DNA sequence: TGTGCCAGCAGCGCCGCGGGACTAGCTATCACAGATACGCAGTATTTT. As protein: CASSAAGLAITDTQYF.

This CDR3 reads CASSPRTSGQPQHF. In DNA form, the CDR3 reads TGTGCCAGCAGCCCTCGTACATCGGGACAGCCCCAGCATTTT. The V and J genes are TRBV7-2 and TRBJ1-5, with D unresolved. The CDR3 consists of 14 residues. Looked up from germline, CDR1 is SGHTA and CDR2 is FQGNSA. V was trimmed by 5 bases and J by 7 bases, leaving 15 bases between them.

The chain recombines TRBV6-5 with TRBJ1-1; 7 bases are a match to TRBD1. This CDR3 has 13 amino acids. Looked up from germline, CDR1 is MNHEY and CDR2 is SVGAGI. V gave up 4 bases and J gave up 4 bases; unmatched junction bases: 3. As DNA, the CDR3 is TGTGCCAGCAGTTTTGGGGACAGCACTGAAGCTTTCTTT. Translating gives CASSFGDSTEAFF.

This clone was seen a single time. The chain recombines TRBV5-4 with TRBJ2-7; 11 bases line up with TRBD1. The CDR3 loop spans 14 amino acids. Germline V gene lookup returns CDR1 SGHNT and CDR2 YYREEE (reference sequence). V dropped 4 bases and J dropped 4; count of bases not matched to a gene: 4. The CDR3 protein is CASSPGQGGYEQYF. In DNA, the CDR3 is TGTGCCAGCAGCCCGGGACAGGGGGGATACGAGCAGTACTTC.

The chain has TRBV4-2 and TRBJ2-7; D unclear. V shed 0 bases and J shed 3 bases, with 9 bases lying between them. Germline CDR1 is LGHNA and CDR2 is YNFKEQ. This CDR3 spans 14 amino acids. The CDR3, as DNA: TGTGCCAGCAGCCAAGAGCAGGCAGTCTACGAGCAGTACTTC. Translation: CASSQEQAVYEQYF.

The chain has TRBV2 and TRBJ1-3, with 7 nucleotides matching TRBD1. The germline V gene encodes CDR1 SNHLY and CDR2 FYNNEI. Trimming took 7 bases from V and 5 from J; bases not matched to a gene: 11. The CDR3 spans 15 residues. The chain's CDR3 is CASTLDRIRRNTIYF. In DNA form, the CDR3 reads TGTGCCAGCACCCTGGACAGGATTCGGCGAAACACCATATATTTT.

The chain carries TRBV5-1 and TRBJ1-1; 10 bases fit TRBD1. With 4 bases clipped from V and 1 base from J, the junction kept 7 bases outside the gene matches. CDR1 SGHRS and CDR2 YFSETQ come from the germline V gene. The CDR3 length is 16 residues. CDR3 residues: CASSPGRTGGNTEAFF. The CDR3 nucleotides are TGCGCCAGCAGCCCGGGGCGGACAGGGGGGAACACTGAAGCTTTCTTT.

J is TRBJ2-7 and V is TRBV3-1 (or the pseudogene TRBV3-2), with a weak D call TRBD2 (5 bases). V was pared by 1 base and J by 2 bases, with 12 bases between. The CDR3 runs 15 residues. From germline, CDR1 is LGHDT and CDR2 YNNKEL (reference sequence). CDR3 DNA: TGTGCCAGCAGCCAAGGCGCTAGCCGAGCCTACGAGCAGTACTTC. It encodes CASSQGASRAYEQYF.

The CDR3 sequence is CASSKASPPRGETQYF. The CDR3, as DNA: TGTGCCAGCAGCAAAGCGTCCCCCCCCCGGGGAGAGACCCAGTACTTC. This chain joins TRBV21-1 and TRBJ2-5; the table's D call, TRBD2, has no DNA check behind it. TRBV21-1 corresponds to a pseudogene. This CDR3 has 16 amino acids.

The DNA for the CDR3 is TGTGCCAGCAGCTCCAGAAGGGGGGGGGAAGCTACGCAGTATTTT. Its translation: CASSSRRGGEATQYF. This chain links TRBV11-2 with TRBJ2-3; D is possibly TRBD2 (7 bases). Germline V gene sequence: CDR1 SGHAT, CDR2 FQNNGV. This CDR3 region has 15 residues. Trimming pared 4 bases from V and 8 bases from J, leaving 19 bases between. Combining the CDR3 with reference TRBV11-2 and TRBJ2-3 gives the whole variable domain EAGVAQSPRYKIIEKRQSVAFWCNPISGHATLYWYQQILGQGPKLLIQFQNNGVVDDSQLPKDRFSAERLKGVDSTLKIQPAKLEDSAVYLCASSSRRGGEATQYFGPGTRLTVL.

This chain links TRBV6-5 with TRBJ1-5; D is unresolved. Trimming shortened V by 4 bases and J by 3 bases, and 10 bases separated the two germline ends. The CDR3 covers 14 residues. CDR1 and CDR2 from the germline V gene are MNHEY and SVGAGI. The CDR3 sequence is CASSSPVPNQPQHF. In nucleotides, the CDR3 is TGTGCCAGCAGTTCCCCGGTCCCCAATCAGCCCCAGCATTTT.

This clone has a handful of counts. The chain employs TRBV5-3 and TRBJ1-1; the match to TRBD1 covers 8 bases. TRBV5-3 is classed as an ORF, of uncertain function. Trimming at V came to 0 bases and at J to 2 bases, leaving 12 bases not matched to a gene. CDR3 length: 18 amino acids. CDR3 coding DNA: TGTGCCAGAAGCTTGGCAGACAGGGGAGGAAGAACCAACACTGAAGCTTTCTTT. Amino acid sequence: CARSLADRGGRTNTEAFF.

V usage is TRBV5-4 and J usage is TRBJ2-7, with no clear D. Trimming took off 1 base at V and 4 bases at J, with 12 bases between the two ends. Looked up from germline, CDR1 is SGHNT and CDR2 is YYREEE (reference sequence). The CDR3 has 14 amino acids. The CDR3 bases are TGTGCCAGCAGCTTGAAAGGCGGTGCGTACGAGCAGTACTTC. Residues: CASSLKGGAYEQYF. The whole variable domain, remainder taken from reference TRBV5-4 and TRBJ2-7, is ETGVTQSPTHLIKTRGQQVTLRCSSQSGHNTVSWYQQALGQGPQFIFQYYREEENGRGNFPPRFSGLQFPNYSSELNVNALELDDSALYLCASSLKGGAYEQYFGPGTRLTVT.

The rearrangement joins TRBV7-2 to TRBJ2-7; 8 bases are a match to TRBD2. CDR3 length: 15 residues. The J segment lost 3 bases and the V segment lost 3 bases, leaving 7 bases of the junction unmatched. CDR1 is SGHTA, CDR2 FQGNSA, per germline. The CDR3 here is CASSLVSGGNYEQYF. CDR3 bases: TGTGCCAGCAGCTTGGTGAGCGGGGGTAACTACGAGCAGTACTTC.

The V gene is TRBV5-1, the J gene TRBJ2-7; 13 bases are a match to TRBD2. CDR3 length: 15 residues. V shed 0 bases, J shed 3 bases, and the junction held 0 bases outside the gene matches. Germline CDR1 and CDR2: SGHRS and YFSETQ. CDR3 sequence reads: CASSLGTSGSYEQYF. DNA of the CDR3: TGCGCCAGCAGCTTGGGGACTAGCGGGAGCTACGAGCAGTACTTC.

The rearrangement joins TRBV6-5 to TRBJ2-7; 9 positions match TRBD2. The V and J ends lost 6 bases and 6 bases, in that order; junction bases with no gene match: 6. The CDR3 consists of 13 residues. Germline V gene lookup returns CDR1 MNHEY and CDR2 SVGAGI. CDR3 nucleotide sequence: TGTGCCAGCAGCGCGGGGGGGTTCAGCGAGCAGTACTTC. Translation: CASSAGGFSEQYF.

V and J are TRBV7-8 and TRBJ2-1; no reliable D call. Looked up from germline, CDR1 is SGHVS and CDR2 is FQNEAQ. The CDR3 has 15 residues. Trimming removed 0 bases at V and 7 bases at J, with 13 bases between. The CDR3 coding sequence is TGTGCCAGCAGCTTAGCCCCGCGAGCACGGAATGAGCAGTTCTTC. This translates into CASSLAPRARNEQFF.

This clone was counted between two and nine times. The chain couples TRBV7-2 to TRBJ1-1; TRBD1 agrees at 8 bases. The length of the CDR3 is 11 residues. Germline CDR1 reads SGHTA; CDR2 reads FQGNSA. Trimming took 5 bases from V and 11 from J; bases not matched to a gene: 4. This CDR3 reads CASSTSGGAFF. As DNA, the CDR3 is TGTGCCAGCAGCACATCAGGGGGCGCTTTCTTT. Using reference TRBV7-2 and TRBJ1-1 for the parts outside the CDR3, the full variable domain is GAGVSQSPSNKVTEKGKDVELRCDPISGHTALYWYRQSLGQGLEFLIYFQGNSAPDKSGLPSDRFSAERTGGSVSTLTIQRTQQEDSAVYLCASSTSGGAFFGQGTRLTVV.

The V call is TRBV5-5, the J call TRBJ1-1; D is uncertain. Germline CDR1 SGHKS, CDR2 YYEKEE (reference sequence). V lost 4 bases, J lost 6 bases, and 19 bases lay in between. CDR3 length: 15 residues. CDR3 sequence reads: CASSERGFSSAEAFF. As DNA, the CDR3 is TGTGCCAGCAGCGAACGGGGTTTTTCTTCCGCTGAAGCTTTCTTT.

This clone has only a few counts. The genes are TRBV28 and TRBJ1-2, with D maybe TRBD1 (5 bases). V lost 5 bases, J lost 2 bases, and 12 bases lay in between. In germline, CDR1 is MDHEN, CDR2 SYDVKM. This CDR3 is built from 14 residues. The CDR3 protein is CASSIPRANYGYTF. The CDR3, as DNA: TGTGCCAGCAGTATCCCCAGGGCAAACTATGGCTACACCTTC.